The text below deals with one T cell receptor (beta chain). Its antigen is unknown. This sample stems from a study of cytomegalovirus exposure and HLA in healthy donors. Repertoires were generated with immunoSEQ multiplex PCR, while TCRdb's copy carries only in-frame clones and drops some. The data contain about 120,000 clones, about 85% of them seen just once; the ten biggest clones take up 4.4%. General study points: Rare TCR sequences predominated, though certain public TCRs were found in many donors. Altogether, 150 to 200 TCR beta chains were recorded as cytomegalovirus-associated.

This CDR3 is 15 amino acids long. CDR1 SGHAT and CDR2 FQNNGV come from the germline V gene. Trimming shortened V by 0 bases and J by 8 bases, and 13 bases separated the two germline ends. This sequence originates from a young man in good health and CMV-seropositive. V and J are TRBV11-2 and TRBJ1-4, with a tentative D call TRBD1 (6 bases). Sequencing input: PBMCs. In DNA, the CDR3 is TGTGCCAGCAGCTTAGAAGGCAGGGGAGAGGAAAAACTGTTTTTT. Translating it yields CASSLEGRGEEKLFF.